Included here is one T cell receptor (beta chain) sequence, with context. The antigen is not known. Per germline, CDR1 SGHRS and CDR2 YFSETQ. The V end was cut by 4 bases, the J end by 7 bases, with 20 bases between. There are 16 residues in the CDR3. These data are taken from a study of OX40 agonist ivuxolimab in advanced cancers. Whole-study results and caveats: The antigens recognized by the expanded peripheral T cells, that is their antigen specificity, were not determined. Relative to CD4+ cells, CD8+ T cells on average had more expanded clones. Doses of 0.1 to 3.0 mg/kg were accompanied by clonal expansion of CD4+ and CD8+ blood T cells by week 6.

Clones were read by immunoSEQ multiplex PCR, and TCRdb kept only the in-frame ones, dropping some. Among roughly 25,000 clones, 85% to 90% were seen once, and the ten largest hold around 50%. The receptor comes from an adult with an advanced solid tumor such as melanoma, head and neck, liver or kidney cancer. The genes are TRBV5-1 and TRBJ1-4; D not certain. The sample here was CD4+ or CD8+ T cells sorted from blood, taken in a trial of the OX40 agonist ivuxolimab. The CDR3, as DNA: TGCGCCAGCAGCCGAGATATCCCCGCTGGAGGTGAAAAACTGTTTTTT. Its translation: CASSRDIPAGGEKLFF.